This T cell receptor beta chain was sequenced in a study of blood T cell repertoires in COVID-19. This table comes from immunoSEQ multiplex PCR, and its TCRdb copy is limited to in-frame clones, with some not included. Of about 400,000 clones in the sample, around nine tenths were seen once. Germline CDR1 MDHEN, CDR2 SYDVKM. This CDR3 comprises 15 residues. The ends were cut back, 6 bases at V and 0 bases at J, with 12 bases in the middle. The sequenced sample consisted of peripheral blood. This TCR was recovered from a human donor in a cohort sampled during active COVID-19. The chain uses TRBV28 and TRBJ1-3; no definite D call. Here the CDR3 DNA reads TGTGCCAGCAGCGACACAGTGAACTCTGGAAACACCATATATTTT. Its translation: CASSDTVNSGNTIYF.